Below are 4 T cell receptor beta chains sequenced from a single sample in a study of cytomegalovirus exposure and HLA in healthy donors. The PCR was carried out with 60 Vbeta primers and 13 Jbeta primers. Repertoires were generated with immunoSEQ multiplex PCR, while TCRdb's copy carries only in-frame clones and drops some. The sample consists of 120,000 or so clones, roughly 70% of them appearing once. The sample was PBMCs. These receptors originate from a woman aged 45-59 years in good health and CMV-seropositive.

The chain has TRBV7-9 and TRBJ2-5, with 8 bases matching TRBD1. The junction had 11 bases not matched to a gene; V was cut back by 0 bases and J by 5 bases. The germline V gene encodes CDR1 SEHNR and CDR2 FQNEAQ (reference sequence). The CDR3 is made up of 17 amino acids. CDR3 bases: TGTGCCAGCAGCTTAGCGCGTCCAGGGGGCCAGGAGGAGACCCAGTACTTC. Its translation is CASSLARPGGQEETQYF.

This clone was picked up one time. The genes are TRBV5-1 and TRBJ2-3; possible D gene TRBD2, 6 bases. Germline V gene lookup returns CDR1 SGHRS and CDR2 YFSETQ. V was trimmed by 3 bases and J by 2 bases, leaving 7 bases between them. CDR3 length: 13 amino acids. The CDR3 DNA sequence: TGCGCCAGCAGCTGGAGGGTCACAGATACGCAGTATTTT. Protein: CASSWRVTDTQYF. Using reference TRBV5-1 and TRBJ2-3 for the parts outside the CDR3, the full variable domain is KAGVTQTPRYLIKTRGQQVTLSCSPISGHRSVSWYQQTPGQGLQFLFEYFSETQRNKGNFPGRFSGRQFSNSRSEMNVSTLELGDSALYLCASSWRVTDTQYFGPGTRLTVL.

The chain combines TRBV29-1 with TRBJ1-2; D is undetermined. The germline gives CDR1 SQVTM, CDR2 ANQGSEA. The ends were cut back, 7 bases at V and 8 bases at J, with 14 bases in the middle. CDR3 size: 11 residues. The CDR3 sequence is CSAAAPWGYTF. DNA for the CDR3: TGCAGCGCAGCGGCACCTTGGGGCTACACCTTC.

CDR3 protein: CASSLAGENEKLFF. In nucleotides, the CDR3 is TGTGCCAGCAGCCTAGCAGGGGAAAATGAAAAACTGTTTTTT. The chain couples TRBV27 to TRBJ1-4; tentatively, D is TRBD1 (6 bases). The CDR3 totals 14 residues. Per germline, CDR1 MNHEY and CDR2 SMNVEV (reference sequence). The V and J ends lost 6 bases and 5 bases respectively, with 13 bases between them.